This T cell receptor beta chain emerged from a study of blood T cell repertoires in COVID-19. Sequenced by immunoSEQ multiplex PCR; TCRdb stores in-frame clones only, minus some. The sample lists roughly 40,000 clones, roughly nine tenths occurring once. Germline CDR1 is SGHKS and CDR2 is YYEKEE (reference sequence). The V end lost 0 bases, the J end lost 7 bases, and 10 bases lay between the germline ends. The CDR3 runs to 13 residues. This clone was counted once. This sequence joins TRBV5-5 and TRBJ2-5; a weak D match, TRBD2 (6 bases). Sample: peripheral blood. The receptor was isolated from a man between 70 and 80 years old with acute or convalescent COVID-19. This chain's CDR3 is CASSLAAAGTQYF. The CDR3 DNA sequence: TGTGCCAGCAGCTTGGCGGCAGCGGGGACCCAGTACTTC.